This T cell receptor beta chain comes out of a study of T-cell reconstitution after alpha-beta-depleted transplantation in children listed by TCRdb under 2016. Looking at the study overall: T-cell immune reconstitution after TCRalphabeta/CD19-depleted allogeneic hematopoietic cell transplantation in children was quantitatively tracked in the study by means of TCR repertoire profiling.

CDR3 length: 13 amino acids, cysteine to phenylalanine. Only the CDR3 DNA is retained, 39 bases long and in frame from the first base. V is clipped by 7 bases and J by 4 bases, and the sequence between their germline boundaries is 14 bases long. Details on this clonotype: Its binding antigen is unknown. One base away there is no much larger clone; base qualities are not given.

Library construction relied on PCR. Data came from an Illumina HiSeq 2500. TCR library preparation used molecular barcoding, with unique molecular identifiers applied to normalize quantification of the TCRbeta repertoire. TCRdb redid the processing of the public reads, applying fastp at Q25 and MiXCR, and retained in-frame beta chains. CDR3 protein sequences are deduplicated, and each keeps its most common genes and DNA. This sample lists 450,000 to 600,000 distinct CDR3 sequences; approximately 16% were detected once. 3.3% of the sample belongs to the ten largest clones. The sample consisted of PBMCs from the stem cell graft donor, taken from the stem cell graft. This receptor chain uses TRBV12-3 or TRBV12-4 and TRBJ2-7; the D gene could be either TRBD1 or TRBD2, each agreeing at 5 bases. The sequence was obtained from a human donor who donated a stem cell graft to a child with acute lymphoblastic leukemia. CDR3 loop: CASNPGTHYEQYF. The nucleotides read TGTGCCAGCAACCCCGGGACCCATTACGAGCAGTACTTC.